These T cell receptor beta chains were read from a single sample in a study of glioma-infiltrating T cells after dendritic cell vaccination. Using immunoSEQ multiplex PCR, the repertoire was profiled, and TCRdb retains in-frame clones only, with some absent. The sample lists about 96,000 clones; around three quarters were seen once. Here the sequenced sample was blood, taken before dendritic cell vaccination. The receptor set was obtained from a human donor with glioblastoma. Each CDR3 is given with its conserved first and last residue. Each record gives: CDR3 length, D gene, J gene, V gene, clone size, CDR3 DNA, CDR3 protein. D genes are given only for firm matches. Clone size is stated in some rows and not others, as once, few, many or a class when expanded.

14,TRBD1,TRBJ2-3,TRBV19,many,TGTGCCAGTAGGCCGGGACAGGGGGTAGATACGCAGTATTTT,CASRPGQGVDTQYF
15,TRBD1,TRBJ2-5,TRBV9,.,TGTGCCAGCAGCGGAGACAGGGGGCCCCAAGAGACCCAGTACTTC,CASSGDRGPQETQYF
17,TRBD1,TRBJ1-2,TRBV18,.,TGTGCCAGCTCACCGGGGACAGGGCTAATGGAAGACTATGGCTACACCTTC,CASSPGTGLMEDYGYTF
16,.,TRBJ1-5,TRBV5-1,few,TGCGCCAGCAGCTTGGCCCCGGGAGGAAGCAATCAGCCCCAGCATTTT,CASSLAPGGSNQPQHF
12,.,TRBJ2-3,TRBV12-5,.,TGTGGGTCTGGGCAGAACGCAGATACGCAGTATTTT,CGSGQNADTQYF
13,TRBD1,TRBJ1-2,TRBV5-1,.,TGCGCCAGCAGCTTGGGACAGGGGGAAGGCTACACCTTC,CASSLGQGEGYTF
11,.,TRBJ1-2,TRBV5-8,.,TGTGCCAGCAGCTTATTCTCCGGCTACACCTTC,CASSLFSGYTF
18,TRBD2,TRBJ2-1,TRBV25-1,few,TGTGCCAGCAGTGAATCAGTGCTCCTAGCGGGGTCCTACAATGAGCAGTTCTTC,CASSESVLLAGSYNEQFF
14,TRBD1,TRBJ1-2,TRBV5-1,.,TGCGCCAGCAGCTTGGGGGGACAGGGTGATGGCTACACCTTC,CASSLGGQGDGYTF
14,.,TRBJ1-3,TRBV21-1,few,TGTGCCAGCAGCCGGGGGGGCTTAGGAAACACCATATATTTT,CASSRGGLGNTIYF
13,.,TRBJ1-1,TRBV10-2,.,TGCGCCAGCAGCCCGGAGACGGAATCAAAAGCTTTCTTT,CASSPETESKAFF
16,TRBD1,TRBJ2-1,TRBV28,.,TGTGCCAGCAGTTTTTTCCGGGGACAGGGATACAATGAGCAGTTCTTC,CASSFFRGQGYNEQFF
14,TRBD2,TRBJ2-1,TRBV5-1,.,TGCGCCAGCAGCCAACTAGCGGGGGGCGTCTCTCAGTTCTTC,CASSQLAGGVSQFF
14,.,TRBJ1-5,TRBV5-4,.,TGTGCCAGCAGCACACAGGGCGGCAATCAGCCCCAGCATTTT,CASSTQGGNQPQHF
17,TRBD2,TRBJ2-1,TRBV19,.,TGTGCCAGTAGTATCAGGCTTAGCGGGGCCCCCTTCAATGAGCAGTTCTTC,CASSIRLSGAPFNEQFF
16,TRBD2,TRBJ2-1,TRBV11-2,once,TGTGCCAGCAGCCCCTCCGGGACTAGCGGGAGCAATGAGCAGTTCTTC,CASSPSGTSGSNEQFF
15,.,TRBJ2-3,TRBV1,.,TGCACCAGCAGCCACGTTCGGCGGGGAACAGATACGCAGTATTTT,CTSSHVRRGTDTQYF
14,TRBD1,TRBJ1-4,TRBV28,.,TGTGCCATAGCCCCGGGGACAGGGGTAGAAAAACTGTTTTTT,CAIAPGTGVEKLFF
14,TRBD2,TRBJ2-7,TRBV4-2,.,TGTGCCAGCAGCTTCCCGGGACTAGCCTACGAGCAGTACTTC,CASSFPGLAYEQYF
13,.,TRBJ2-1,TRBV4-1,.,TGCGCCAGCAGCGGGGGCCCCTACAATGAGCAGTTCTTC,CASSGGPYNEQFF
17,.,TRBJ2-6,TRBV28,.,TGTGCCAGCAAGACCGGGTCCCAATACTCTGGGGCCAACGTCCTGACTTTC,CASKTGSQYSGANVLTF
17,.,TRBJ1-2,TRBV4-2,.,TGTGCCAGCAGCCAAGATCGCGCGGTAGGAAACCTCTATGGCTACACCTTC,CASSQDRAVGNLYGYTF
15,.,TRBJ1-3,TRBV7-3,few,TGTGCCAGCAGCCCTCTCGGGGGTAGTGGAAACACCATATATTTT,CASSPLGGSGNTIYF
16,TRBD1,TRBJ2-1,TRBV7-2,.,TGTGCCAGCAGCTTAGCGACAGGGGGGTCCTACAATGAGCAGTTCTTC,CASSLATGGSYNEQFF
17,.,TRBJ2-7,TRBV27,.,TGTGCCAGCAGTTCCAATGCCCCGCACGAACTCCCCAACGAGCAGTACTTC,CASSSNAPHELPNEQYF
13,.,TRBJ2-5,TRBV4-2,.,TGTGCCAGCAGCCGCCACTTACAAGAGACCCAGTACTTC,CASSRHLQETQYF
15,.,TRBJ2-2,TRBV27,.,TGTGCCAGCAGTTTACTGGCGGGGACCACCGGGGAGCTGTTTTTT,CASSLLAGTTGELFF
15,TRBD2,TRBJ2-1,TRBV14,few,TGTGCCAGCAGCCAAGATGCACTAGCGGGAGGTAGGCAGTTCTTC,CASSQDALAGGRQFF
13,.,TRBJ1-1,TRBV11-2,.,TGTGCCAGCAGCCCTAACGAGAACACTGAAGCTTTCTTT,CASSPNENTEAFF
15,TRBD1,TRBJ2-3,TRBV2,.,TGTGCCAGCAGCCCTCGGACAGGGGATACAGATACGCAGTATTTT,CASSPRTGDTDTQYF
14,.,TRBJ1-4,TRBV27,.,TGTGCCAGCACCCTAACGGGCGCCGGGGGAAAACTGTTTTTT,CASTLTGAGGKLFF
15,.,TRBJ2-2,TRBV28,.,TGTGCCAGCAGAACCGGACTGATGAACACCGGGGAGCTGTTTTTT,CASRTGLMNTGELFF
17,.,TRBJ1-3,TRBV4-1,.,TGCGCCAGCAGCCAAGATCAACAGGGAGTCTCTGGAAACACCATATATTTT,CASSQDQQGVSGNTIYF
13,.,TRBJ1-5,TRBV7-9,once,TGTGCCAGCAGCTTAGCAGGGGGTCAGCCCCAGCATTTT,CASSLAGGQPQHF
18,TRBD2,TRBJ2-7,TRBV2,.,TGTGCCAGCAGTGAAGCGTTAGGACTAGCGGGGGACCCCTACGAGCAGTACTTC,CASSEALGLAGDPYEQYF
12,TRBD1,TRBJ1-1,TRBV7-9,.,TGTGCCAGCAGCCCTACAGGGGTGGGAGCTTTCTTT,CASSPTGVGAFF
14,.,TRBJ2-5,TRBV7-2,.,TGTGCCAGCAGCTTAGACCAGGGCCCGGAGACCCAGTACTTC,CASSLDQGPETQYF
14,TRBD1,TRBJ2-7,TRBV7-6,.,TGTGCCAGCAGCCTTCGCATAGACAGGGACGAGCAGTACTTC,CASSLRIDRDEQYF
17,.,TRBJ2-1,TRBV4-1,.,TGCGCCAGCAGCCAAGACGGTAGGCCCTTTGGAGGGGATGAGCAGTTCTTC,CASSQDGRPFGGDEQFF
13,.,TRBJ1-4,TRBV2,few,TGTGCCAGCAGTGAGCTCACAGGGGAAAAACTGTTTTTT,CASSELTGEKLFF
15,TRBD1,TRBJ2-1,TRBV6-1,.,TGTGCCAGCAGTGAGGACAGGGCTATAGGTGATGAGCAGTTCTTC,CASSEDRAIGDEQFF
15,TRBD2,TRBJ2-7,TRBV10-3,.,TGTGCCATCAGTGAGCCGAGCGGGAGAGTGAACGAGCAGTACTTC,CAISEPSGRVNEQYF
17,TRBD1,TRBJ1-4,TRBV10-3,.,TGTGCCATCAGTGAGTTGGGTACAGGGGGCGGCGGTGAAAAACTGTTTTTT,CAISELGTGGGGEKLFF
15,.,TRBJ1-2,TRBV5-6,.,TGTGCCAGCAGCTTGGTCCAGGCCCCCTTCTATGGCTACACCTTC,CASSLVQAPFYGYTF
12,.,TRBJ1-1,TRBV29-1,.,TGCAGCGTTGAAGTGACAGTAGTTGAAGCTTTCTTT,CSVEVTVVEAFF
17,TRBD2,TRBJ2-5,TRBV7-6,.,TGTGCCAGCAGCCCCGGGGGCGGACTAGCGGTAAAAGAGACCCAGTACTTC,CASSPGGGLAVKETQYF
16,TRBD2,TRBJ2-3,TRBV27,.,TGTGCCAGCAGTTTGTTGGGACTAGCGGGGGGAGATACGCAGTATTTT,CASSLLGLAGGDTQYF
15,.,TRBJ2-1,TRBV30,.,TGTGCCTGGAGTGTACAGGTAGCCGCTAACAATGAGCAGTTCTTC,CAWSVQVAANNEQFF
18,TRBD2,TRBJ2-3,TRBV5-4,.,TGTGCCAGCAGCGGGGGCGGGGCGGGGGGAAGAAGAACAGATACGCAGTATTTT,CASSGGGAGGRRTDTQYF